The 25 T cell receptor beta chains given below trace back to one sample, sequenced in a study of cytomegalovirus exposure and HLA in healthy donors. The PCR used 60 Vbeta and 13 Jbeta primers. Data came from immunoSEQ multiplex PCR; TCRdb stores just in-frame clones and leaves some out. The sample includes about 140,000 clones, roughly 9.4% of them seen just once. Specimen: PBMCs. These receptors all come from a male donor in good health and CMV-seronegative.

This clone turned up a few times. Here the CDR3 reads CASSPLSTSAKIYEQYF. The CDR3, as DNA: TGTGCCAGCAGCCCCCTATCGACTAGCGCTAAGATATACGAGCAGTACTTC. The chain couples TRBV7-8 to TRBJ2-7; 8 positions match TRBD2. The CDR3 has 17 amino acids. Trimming cost V 5 bases and J 4 bases; bases outside gene matches: 16. Germline CDR1 is SGHVS and CDR2 is FQNEAQ.

The chain has TRBV27 and TRBJ2-1; D remains ambiguous. V gave up 7 bases and J gave up 5 bases, with 12 bases separating them. Germline assignment: CDR1 MNHEY and CDR2 SMNVEV (reference sequence). CDR3 length: 13 residues. CDR3 in DNA: TGTGCCAGCACCCTGACTGGCCACAATGAGCAGTTCTTC. Translated: CASTLTGHNEQFF.

This clone was observed a few times. The V and J genes are TRBV9 and TRBJ1-6; D not certain. V lost 3 bases and J 6 bases, leaving 10 bases between the germline ends. CDR1 is SGDLS, CDR2 YYNGEE, per germline. This CDR3 contains 14 residues. CDR3 protein: CASSAWRGNSPLHF. In DNA, the CDR3 is TGTGCCAGCAGCGCCTGGCGAGGTAATTCACCCCTCCACTTT.

This clone occurred a few times. The CDR3 protein is CASSLTTSGNEQFF. The DNA of the CDR3 is TGCGCCAGCAGCTTAACGACTAGCGGCAATGAGCAGTTCTTC. The genes are TRBV5-1 and TRBJ2-1; 9 bases fit TRBD2. Germline loops: CDR1 SGHRS, CDR2 YFSETQ. This CDR3 spans 14 amino acids. Trimming took 2 bases from V and 6 from J; bases not matched to a gene: 3.

The chain is built from TRBV7-4 and TRBJ1-5, with a tentative D call TRBD1 (5 bases). The CDR3 sequence is 17 residues long. V was pared by 5 bases and J by 5 bases, with 22 bases between. From germline, CDR1 is SGHVT and CDR2 SQSDAQ. The CDR3 coding sequence is TGTGCCAGCAGCCCGGGGGGGTTCCCAGGGAGCTATCAGCCCCAGCATTTT. This codes for CASSPGGFPGSYQPQHF.

The V call is TRBV5-6, the J call TRBJ2-7, with D possibly matching TRBD2 (5 bases). CDR3 size: 14 residues. Trimming removed 4 bases from V and 3 bases from J, with 14 bases in between. Germline assignment: CDR1 SGHDT and CDR2 YYEEEE. This CDR3 is CASSLVVGGYEQYF. The CDR3 nucleotides are TGTGCCAGCAGCCTCGTAGTAGGAGGCTACGAGCAGTACTTC.

A few counts support this clone. V usage is TRBV6-1 and J usage is TRBJ1-2, with D unresolved. Germline V gene data show CDR1 as MNHNS and CDR2 as SASEGT. The CDR3 totals 11 residues. Trimming left V 0 bases short and J 8 bases short, with 4 bases between. CDR3: CASSEARGYTF. The CDR3, as DNA: TGTGCCAGCAGTGAAGCACGGGGCTACACCTTC.

This clone was found a few times. As DNA, the CDR3 is TGTGCCAGCAGTGCTCTTAGGACCAGACAGAACTACGAGCAGTACTTC. The encoded protein is CASSALRTRQNYEQYF. This chain uses TRBV6-1 with TRBJ2-7, with D possibly TRBD1 on 5 matching bases. Trimming removed 4 bases from V and 3 bases from J, with 19 bases in between. CDR3 length: 16 residues. Per germline, CDR1 MNHNS and CDR2 SASEGT.

This chain uses TRBV7-2 with TRBJ1-2, with D maybe TRBD1 (5 bases). This CDR3 contains 13 residues. Between the trimmed V and J ends, which lost 7 bases and 5 bases, there was a span of 14 bases. Germline CDR1 SGHTA, CDR2 FQGNSA. The CDR3 sequence: CASTHGGVYGYTF. The CDR3, as DNA: TGTGCCAGCACCCACGGGGGGGTGTATGGCTACACCTTC.

This clone was observed a handful of times. This rearrangement joins TRBV7-7 to TRBJ2-2, with TRBD1 as a possible D gene (6 bases). The CDR3 covers 16 residues. The germline V gene encodes CDR1 SSHAT and CDR2 FNYEAQ (reference sequence). Deletions cut 0 bases from V and 5 bases from J, with 13 bases between. Here the CDR3 DNA reads TGTGCCAGCAGCTTAGCGGTCAGGGGTGAAACCGGGGAGCTGTTTTTT. Translation: CASSLAVRGETGELFF.

The J gene is TRBJ1-5, the V gene TRBV6-5; D is uncertain. Germline V gives CDR1 MNHEY, CDR2 SVGAGI. The V gene lost 2 bases and the J gene lost 7 bases, with 9 bases spanning the gap. The CDR3 has 13 residues. CDR3 loop: CASSYSFEQPQHF. The CDR3 region has the DNA TGTGCCAGCAGTTACAGTTTTGAGCAGCCCCAGCATTTT.

This clone was detected a few times. The V gene is TRBV5-6, the J gene TRBJ1-2, with a tentative D call TRBD1 (5 bases). Germline values: CDR1 SGHDT, CDR2 YYEEEE. The CDR3 has 15 amino acids. The V end lost 4 bases, the J end lost 1 base, and 14 bases lay between the germline ends. CDR3 residues: CASSLLGGNNYGYTF. CDR3 sequence (DNA): TGTGCCAGCAGCCTCCTCGGGGGGAATAACTATGGCTACACCTTC.

The genes are TRBV9 and TRBJ2-2; D possibly corresponds to TRBD2 (7 bases). CDR3 length: 16 residues. Deletions cut 6 bases from V and 6 bases from J, with 21 bases between. In germline, CDR1 is SGDLS, CDR2 YYNGEE. The CDR3 coding sequence is TGTGCCAGCACCAGGGGAGGGGGATGGGATGCCGGGGAGCTGTTTTTT. It encodes CASTRGGGWDAGELFF.

This clone was observed a handful of times. The chain uses TRBV4-3 and TRBJ1-4; TRBD1 aligns across 12 bases. The V gene's germline CDR1 is LGHNA and CDR2 YSLEER. J was trimmed by 8 bases and V by 3 bases; bases with no gene match: 7. This CDR3 is 16 amino acids long. The CDR3 loop reads CASSQWGQGAEEKLFF. The CDR3 DNA is TGCGCCAGCAGCCAGTGGGGACAGGGGGCTGAAGAAAAACTGTTTTTT.

This clone came up a few times. The chain employs TRBV4-1 and TRBJ2-1; 8 bases map to TRBD2. CDR1 and CDR2 from the germline V gene are MGHRA and YSYEKL. CDR3 length equals 17 residues. V gave up 4 bases and J gave up 0 bases; unmatched junction bases: 8. CDR3 sequence: CASSLGRGRYSYNEQFF. In nucleotides, the CDR3 is TGCGCCAGCAGCCTAGGGCGCGGGAGGTACTCCTACAATGAGCAGTTCTTC.

V gene TRBV18 combines with J gene TRBJ1-1; 7 nucleotides match TRBD1. The length of the CDR3 is 17 residues. Germline V gene sequence: CDR1 KGHSH, CDR2 LQKENI. With 4 bases clipped from V and 0 bases from J, the junction kept 11 bases outside the gene matches. Here the CDR3 reads CASSLIRQGHMNTEAFF. Written as DNA, the CDR3 is TGTGCCAGCTCACTAATACGACAGGGACATATGAACACTGAAGCTTTCTTT.

The V gene is TRBV28, the J gene TRBJ1-2, with a tentative D call TRBD1 (6 bases). CDR1 MDHEN and CDR2 SYDVKM come from the germline V gene. CDR3 length: 16 amino acids. With 9 bases removed from V and 1 base from J, the gap between germline ends came to 21 bases. CDR3 DNA sequence: TGTGCCAGTGGGGAGATCGGGACATTTGGTAACTATGGCTACACCTTC. It codes for CASGEIGTFGNYGYTF.

This clone was seen only a few times. This rearrangement joins TRBV10-3 to TRBJ2-7; possibly TRBD1 for D (6 bases). This CDR3 is built from 15 residues. The V and J ends lost 10 bases and 0 bases respectively, with 19 bases between them. From germline, CDR1 is ENHRY and CDR2 SYGVKD. Here the CDR3 reads CATRSWTENSYEQYF. The CDR3 DNA is TGTGCCACACGAAGCTGGACAGAAAACTCCTACGAGCAGTACTTC.

The chain uses TRBV5-5 and TRBJ1-1, with unresolved D. The V and J ends lost 1 base and 6 bases respectively, with 10 bases between them. The CDR3 is made up of 13 amino acids. Germline V gene sequence: CDR1 SGHKS, CDR2 YYEKEE (reference sequence). CDR3 in DNA: TGTGCCAGCAGCTTGATGGATAGCGCTGAAGCTTTCTTT. Its protein product is CASSLMDSAEAFF.

Remarks on this clone: The junction does not match germline at one end; this may be a read error. This sequence joins TRBV27 and TRBJ2-1, with D unclear. This CDR3 is 13 amino acids long. The germline gives CDR1 MNHEY, CDR2 SMNVEV (reference sequence). CDR3 nucleotides: TGTGCCAGAAGTTTAGAGCGTGTTGGTGAGCAGTTCTTC. Protein sequence: CARSLERVGEQFF.

This clone has a handful of counts. The genes are TRBV7-9 and TRBJ2-7; no reliable D call. V was cut by 3 bases and J by 3 bases, with 12 bases left in between. Germline V CDR1 and CDR2: SEHNR, FQNEAQ (reference sequence). The CDR3 has 14 amino acids. DNA for the CDR3: TGTGCCAGCAGCTTTCCCCCTCCTTTCTACGAGCAGTACTTC. It is translated as CASSFPPPFYEQYF.

A word on this clone: The conserved phenylalanine or tryptophan normally closing the CDR3 is absent here, so this likely arose from a read error. The chain has TRBV29-1 and TRBJ1-2; D possibly corresponds to TRBD1 (6 bases). Germline assignment: CDR1 SQVTM and CDR2 ANQGSEA. The CDR3 is 16 amino acids. The V gene lost 0 bases and the J gene lost 3 bases, with 17 bases spanning the gap. CDR3: CSVEEGGQGPYYGYTL. In DNA form, the CDR3 reads TGCAGCGTTGAAGAAGGAGGTCAGGGGCCCTACTATGGCTACACCCTC.

The chain joins TRBV15 to TRBJ2-2; TRBD2 might be the D (6 bases). From germline, CDR1 is LNHNV and CDR2 YYDKDF (reference sequence). The CDR3 has 17 amino acids. Between the trimmed V and J ends, which lost 0 bases and 4 bases, there was a span of 15 bases. CDR3 in amino acids: CATSRDRGGIRTGELFF. CDR3 sequence (DNA): TGTGCCACCAGCAGAGATCGGGGAGGTATACGCACCGGGGAGCTGTTTTTT.

The chain employs TRBV15 and TRBJ1-2, with 9 nucleotides matching TRBD1. The length of the CDR3 is 14 residues. Germline lookup yields CDR1 LNHNV and CDR2 YYDKDF (reference sequence). The V and J ends lost 4 bases and 4 bases, in that order; junction bases with no gene match: 4. In nucleotides, the CDR3 is TGTGCCACCAGCACCGGACAGGGGCTCTATGGCTACACCTTC. It yields the protein CATSTGQGLYGYTF.

The chain employs TRBV28 and TRBJ2-1; no clear D. This CDR3 contains 15 residues. Germline V gives CDR1 MDHEN, CDR2 SYDVKM. The germline V and J ends were trimmed by 2 bases and 2 bases, with 10 bases remaining between them. CDR3 sequence reads: CASSLSTNAYNEQFF. The CDR3 bases are TGTGCCAGCAGTTTAAGCACCAACGCCTACAATGAGCAGTTCTTC.